The sequence of this TCR beta chain was determined in a study of T cell repertoires in cytomegalovirus infection (dated by TCRdb to between 2018 and 2021). Regarding the complete study: Donor HLA type was relevant to the analysis, because carriage of CMV infection together with the matching HLA type was indicated by public TCR beta signatures. Results and caveats for the whole study, not just this receptor: In both this cohort and an independent roughly 350-donor cohort, the cumulative frequency of public TCR beta family members distinguished carriers of CMV infection plus the relevant HLA type. The ex vivo response was dominated by HLA-C-restricted CMV-specific TCR beta clonotypes, which also provided the single most frequent clonotype in two of eight donors.

Of note for this clonotype: Its antigen specificity is not known. Base qualities are not at hand, and no much larger clone is one base apart.

Reads for this sample came from an Illumina HiSeq 1500. Starting from the raw public reads, TCRdb applied fastp trimming at Q25, assembled clones with MiXCR and retained in-frame beta chains. All rows with the same CDR3 protein become a single entry with the most common DNA and genes. This sample has about 210,000 distinct CDR3 sequences in its table, and roughly 6.5% of those were observed once. The ten largest clonotypes hold about 6.5% of the sample. As encoded in the germline V gene (reference sequence), CDR1 is MNHNY while CDR2 is SVGAGI. V is reduced by 5 bases and J by 0 bases, leaving a spacing of 11 bases between them. CDR3 length: 15 amino acids, cysteine to phenylalanine. CDR3 DNA only is kept here, 45 bases in frame from base 1.

The receptor comes from a human donor in good health (CMV status not recorded). Some clones in this sample may be carry-over from other donors' samples. Sequences were obtained from PBMCs. Recombination connected TRBV6-6 to TRBJ2-1, with the D gene uncertain. The CDR3 loop reads CASSAKGNSYNEQFF. The nucleotide sequence is given as TGTGCCAGCAGTGCAAAGGGTAACTCCTACAATGAGCAGTTCTTC.